The T cell receptor (beta chain) described here comes from a study of regulatory T cells in long-lasting Graves disease. Regarding the study as a whole: The study found TRBV28, TRBJ1-2 and TRBJ2-5 favored in persistent disease.

The TCR beta library used iRepertoire HTBI primers with Arm-PCR amplification of CDR3. TCRdb independently ran MiXCR on the multiplex PCR reads; one entry per CDR3 protein. The sample carries hundreds of thousands of distinct CDR3 sequences, 16% recorded once. The sample's time point: newly diagnosed GD, antithyroid drugs for less than 3 months. Extracted PBMC RNA gave rise to the TCR library. Patients met American Thyroid Association criteria for Graves' disease. To note about this clonotype: The antigen is undetermined.

Per germline, CDR1 SGHAT and CDR2 FQNNGV. The CDR3 loop spans 14 amino acids. The ends were cut back, 1 base at V and 4 bases at J, with 10 bases in the middle. These records were also assigned to another study, of T cells in Graves' hyperthyroidism and ophthalmopathy.

V usage is TRBV11-2 and J usage is TRBJ1-2, with a possible D match to TRBD1 (6 bases). The receptor's source is a middle-aged man with Graves disease. The specimen comprised peripheral blood mononuclear cells (PBMCs), sampled at new diagnosis, from a patient treated with antithyroid drugs. CDR3 in amino acids: CASSLAGGGYGYTF. The DNA for the CDR3 is TGTGCCAGCAGCTTAGCAGGAGGGGGCTATGGCTACACCTTC.